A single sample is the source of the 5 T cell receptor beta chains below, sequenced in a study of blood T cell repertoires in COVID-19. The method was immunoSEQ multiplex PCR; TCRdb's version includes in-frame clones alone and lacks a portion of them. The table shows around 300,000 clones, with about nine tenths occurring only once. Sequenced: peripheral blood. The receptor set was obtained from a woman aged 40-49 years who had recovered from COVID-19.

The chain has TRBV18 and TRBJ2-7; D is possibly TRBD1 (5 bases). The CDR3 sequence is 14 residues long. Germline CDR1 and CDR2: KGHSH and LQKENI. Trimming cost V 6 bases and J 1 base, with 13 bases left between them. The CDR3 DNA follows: TGTGCCAGCTCGCGGAACAGGTTATCCTACGAGCAGTACTTC. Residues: CASSRNRLSYEQYF.

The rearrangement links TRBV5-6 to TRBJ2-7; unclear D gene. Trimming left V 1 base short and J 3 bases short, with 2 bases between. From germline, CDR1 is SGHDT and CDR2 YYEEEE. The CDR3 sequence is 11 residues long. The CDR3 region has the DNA TGTGCCAGCAGCTTGTACTACGAGCAGTACTTC. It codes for CASSLYYEQYF.

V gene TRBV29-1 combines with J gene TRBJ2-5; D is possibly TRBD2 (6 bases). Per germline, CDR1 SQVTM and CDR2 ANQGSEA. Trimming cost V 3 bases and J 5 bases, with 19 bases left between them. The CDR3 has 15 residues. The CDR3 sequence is CSVEVLEGGSETQYF. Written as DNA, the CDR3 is TGCAGCGTTGAGGTTCTGGAGGGAGGTAGTGAGACCCAGTACTTC.

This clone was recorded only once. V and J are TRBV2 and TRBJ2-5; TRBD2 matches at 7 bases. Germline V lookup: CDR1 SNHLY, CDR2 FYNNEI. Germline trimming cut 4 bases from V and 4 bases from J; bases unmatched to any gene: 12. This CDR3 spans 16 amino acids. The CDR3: CASSARASGIVETQYF. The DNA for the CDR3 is TGTGCCAGCAGTGCTCGGGCGAGCGGGATTGTAGAGACCCAGTACTTC. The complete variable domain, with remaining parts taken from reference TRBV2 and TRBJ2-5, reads EPEVTQTPSHQVTQMGQEVILRCVPISNHLYFYWYRQILGQKVEFLVSFYNNEISEKSEIFDDQFSVERPDGSNFTLKIRSTKLEDSAMYFCASSARASGIVETQYFGPGTRLLVL.

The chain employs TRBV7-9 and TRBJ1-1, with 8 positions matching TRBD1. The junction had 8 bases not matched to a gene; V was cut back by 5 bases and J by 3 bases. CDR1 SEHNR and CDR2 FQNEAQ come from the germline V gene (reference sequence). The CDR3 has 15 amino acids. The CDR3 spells CASSHSSTGDTEAFF. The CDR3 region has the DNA TGTGCCAGCAGCCACTCGTCGACAGGGGACACTGAAGCTTTCTTT.